One sample yielded the 25 T cell receptor beta chains listed below, sequenced in a study of cytomegalovirus exposure and HLA in healthy donors. Vbeta (60) and Jbeta (13) primers were used in the PCR. Repertoires were generated with immunoSEQ multiplex PCR, while TCRdb's copy carries only in-frame clones and drops some. The sample contains some 180,000 clones, approximately 85% of which appear only once. The sequenced sample consisted of PBMCs. The receptors come from a woman in her forties or fifties in good health and CMV-seronegative.

This chain joins TRBV28 and TRBJ2-7; 11 bases fit TRBD1. V shed 8 bases and J 6 bases; nucleotides not matched to a gene: 15. Germline V lookup: CDR1 MDHEN, CDR2 SYDVKM. The length of the CDR3 is 16 residues. CDR3 nucleotides: TGTGCCAGCCGCCGCCGAGGACAGGGGGCTATGGGCGAGCAGTACTTC. Protein sequence: CASRRRGQGAMGEQYF.

This clone was seen once. The rearrangement links TRBV6-5 to TRBJ2-1; tentative D call: TRBD1 (6 bases). V gave up 7 bases and J gave up 6 bases, with 16 bases separating them. Germline CDR1 is MNHEY and CDR2 is SVGAGI. The CDR3 spans 14 residues. CDR3 protein: CASIDRPTANEQFF. In DNA form, the CDR3 reads TGTGCCAGCATCGACAGGCCTACGGCCAATGAGCAGTTCTTC.

This clone has only a few counts. The chain is built from TRBV9 and TRBJ1-2; the match to TRBD1 covers 8 bases. Germline lookup yields CDR1 SGDLS and CDR2 YYNGEE. J lost 4 bases, V lost 6 bases, and 8 bases had no gene match. The CDR3 sequence is 14 residues long. The CDR3 loop reads CASTPGQGAYGYTF. DNA of the CDR3: TGTGCCAGCACCCCCGGTCAGGGGGCCTATGGCTACACCTTC.

The V and J genes are TRBV5-8 and TRBJ2-1, with 9 bases matching TRBD1. Germline CDR1 and CDR2: SGHTS and YDEGEE. Germline trimming cut 4 bases from V and 8 bases from J; bases unmatched to any gene: 7. This CDR3 is 14 amino acids long. CDR3 nucleotide sequence: TGTGCCAGCAGCCGGACAGGGGTCTTCGATGAGCAGTTCTTC. It encodes CASSRTGVFDEQFF.

The rearrangement uses TRBV27 and TRBJ2-7; TRBD2 matches 9 bases. This CDR3 contains 14 residues. The V segment lost 4 bases and the J segment 2 bases; nucleotides outside the gene matches: 3. The V gene's germline CDR1 is MNHEY and CDR2 SMNVEV (reference sequence). The CDR3 reads CASSWASGAYEQYF. The CDR3 DNA is TGTGCCAGCAGTTGGGCTAGCGGGGCCTACGAGCAGTACTTC.

The genes are TRBV28 and TRBJ2-7; 9 bases fit TRBD1. V lost 6 bases, J lost 5 bases, and 11 bases stayed unmatched. Germline-derived CDR1 and CDR2 are MDHEN and SYDVKM. The CDR3 consists of 15 residues. The CDR3, as DNA: TGTGCCAGCAGGCGTCAACAGGGGGCGGGAAACGAGCAGTACTTC. Translation: CASRRQQGAGNEQYF.

The chain is built from TRBV28 and TRBJ1-4; D gene uncertain. Per the germline V gene, CDR1 is MDHEN and CDR2 is SYDVKM. V was shortened by 4 bases and J by 10 bases, with 22 bases between the two germline ends. The CDR3 extends over 16 amino acids. The CDR3 bases are TGTGCCAGCAGTTCCCTCGGAGGAGAACCGGTCGGAAAACTGTTTTTT. It specifies CASSSLGGEPVGKLFF.

There are a few counts of this clone. The chain joins TRBV5-1 to TRBJ2-3; 7 bases are shared with TRBD1. The V and J ends lost 3 bases and 0 bases, in that order; junction bases with no gene match: 13. From germline, CDR1 is SGHRS and CDR2 YFSETQ. The CDR3 is made up of 18 amino acids. The CDR3 nucleotides read TGCGCCAGCAGCTCCCGACAGGGACGGCCCGCTAGCACAGATACGCAGTATTTT. This codes for CASSSRQGRPASTDTQYF.

In DNA, the CDR3 is TGCACCAGCAGCCACGCGGGAGGCGGAGAACCAGATACGCAGTATTTT. It specifies CTSSHAGGGEPDTQYF. The V gene is TRBV1, the J gene TRBJ2-3; the table assigns TRBD2, which was not confirmed against the DNA. TRBV1 is annotated as a pseudogene. The CDR3 totals 16 residues.

This clone appeared a single time. The V call is TRBV15, the J call TRBJ2-3; D might be TRBD2 (6 bases). Germline V gene lookup returns CDR1 LNHNV and CDR2 YYDKDF (reference sequence). The V and J ends lost 4 bases and 4 bases respectively, with 6 bases between them. This CDR3 spans 12 amino acids. The CDR3 DNA is TGTGCCACCAGCATAGCGGCAGATACGCAGTATTTT. Translation gives CATSIAADTQYF.

V gene TRBV19 combines with J gene TRBJ2-7, with 8 bases identical to TRBD1. Germline CDR1 is LNHDA and CDR2 is SQIVND (reference sequence). J lost 6 bases, V lost 6 bases, and 10 bases had no gene match. The CDR3 sequence is 14 residues long. The CDR3 region has the DNA TGTGCCAGTAGCCACTTGGACAGGGCGGCCGAGCAGTACTTC. It encodes CASSHLDRAAEQYF.

The gene calls are TRBV7-2 and TRBJ2-7, with TRBD1 matching over 8 bases. The CDR3 has 16 residues. J lost 0 bases, V lost 4 bases, and 8 bases had no gene match. Germline values: CDR1 SGHTA, CDR2 FQGNSA. The CDR3 reads CASSYLLGTGSYEQYF. CDR3 bases: TGTGCCAGCAGCTACCTTCTCGGGACAGGCTCCTACGAGCAGTACTTC. The full variable domain, with the rest looked up from reference TRBV7-2 and TRBJ2-7, is GAGVSQSPSNKVTEKGKDVELRCDPISGHTALYWYRQSLGQGLEFLIYFQGNSAPDKSGLPSDRFSAERTGGSVSTLTIQRTQQEDSAVYLCASSYLLGTGSYEQYFGPGTRLTVT.

About this clone: The junction departs from the called germline gene at one end, perhaps through a read error. The rearrangement links TRBV30 to TRBJ1-1, with D unresolved. The CDR3 has 13 amino acids. Looked up from germline, CDR1 is GTSNPN and CDR2 is SVGIG (reference sequence). This CDR3 reads CASSRVGNTEAFF. CDR3 DNA sequence: TGTGCCTCGAGTCGGGTGGGGAACACTGAAGCTTTCTTT.

The chain joins TRBV2 to TRBJ1-5, with 7 nucleotides matching TRBD1. The CDR3 is 14 amino acids. The V segment lost 4 bases and the J segment 8 bases; nucleotides outside the gene matches: 8. Germline loops: CDR1 SNHLY, CDR2 FYNNEI. The CDR3 region has the DNA TGTGCCAGCAGTGTTGAACAGGGGAGTAAGCCCCAGCATTTT. This encodes CASSVEQGSKPQHF.

This clone has only one observation. The CDR3 loop reads CASSGTRDNEQFF. CDR3 coding DNA: TGCGCCAGCTCCGGGACTCGAGACAATGAGCAGTTCTTC. The genes are TRBV5-1 and TRBJ2-1; a possible D gene is TRBD2 (6 bases). From germline, CDR1 is SGHRS and CDR2 YFSETQ. The CDR3 covers 13 residues. Trimming took off 7 bases at V and 5 bases at J, with 13 bases between the two ends.

This sequence joins TRBV10-3 and TRBJ2-3, with 8 positions matching TRBD2. This CDR3 is built from 13 residues. The V and J ends lost 10 bases and 9 bases, in that order; junction bases with no gene match: 12. CDR1 is ENHRY, CDR2 SYGVKD, per germline. Here the CDR3 reads CATRGVAGGTQYF. CDR3 DNA: TGTGCCACCAGGGGAGTTGCGGGAGGCACGCAGTATTTT.

The chain uses TRBV9 and TRBJ2-3; no reliable D call. CDR3 length: 12 residues. CDR1 and CDR2 from the germline V gene are SGDLS and YYNGEE. Trimming took 2 bases from V and 4 from J, leaving 5 bases between them. The CDR3 loop is CASSVAADTQYF. DNA for the CDR3: TGTGCCAGCAGCGTGGCTGCAGATACGCAGTATTTT. Drawing the rest from reference TRBV9 and TRBJ2-3, the complete variable domain is DSGVTQTPKHLITATGQRVTLRCSPRSGDLSVYWYQQSLDQGLQFLIQYYNGEERAKGNILERFSAQQFPDLHSELNLSSLELGDSALYFCASSVAADTQYFGPGTRLTVL.

This chain joins TRBV5-4 and TRBJ2-1; 11 nucleotides line up with TRBD1. This CDR3 spans 16 amino acids. The junction had 9 bases not matched to a gene; V was cut back by 3 bases and J by 7 bases. Germline V lookup: CDR1 SGHNT, CDR2 YYREEE (reference sequence). This chain's CDR3 is CASSSHAGTGGNEQFF. The CDR3 DNA is TGTGCCAGCAGCTCACATGCCGGGACAGGGGGGAATGAGCAGTTCTTC.

This rearrangement joins TRBV5-1 to TRBJ2-3, with TRBD2 matching 9 bases. Germline CDR1 SGHRS, CDR2 YFSETQ. This CDR3 spans 15 amino acids. Germline trimming cut 5 bases from V and 0 bases from J; bases unmatched to any gene: 4. CDR3 sequence reads: CASRSSGDSTDTQYF. The CDR3 DNA reads TGCGCCAGCAGGTCTAGCGGGGATAGCACAGATACGCAGTATTTT.

V and J are TRBV27 and TRBJ1-6; the D is unclear. The germline V gene encodes CDR1 MNHEY and CDR2 SMNVEV (reference sequence). Trimming shortened V by 5 bases and J by 4 bases, and 6 bases separated the two germline ends. The CDR3 loop spans 13 amino acids. Here the CDR3 reads CASSPLYNSPLHF. The CDR3 nucleotides are TGTGCCAGCAGTCCATTGTATAATTCACCCCTCCACTTT.

CDR3 amino acids: CASKEGLDGYTF. The CDR3 coding sequence is TGTGCCAGCAAGGAGGGATTAGATGGCTACACCTTC. The chain links TRBV6-5 to TRBJ1-2; D gene ambiguous. The length of the CDR3 is 12 residues. CDR1 is MNHEY, CDR2 SVGAGI, per germline. Trimming stripped 7 bases from V and 6 bases from J, with 12 bases between.

In this sample, this clone turned up once. The chain is built from TRBV30 and TRBJ2-7; 7 positions agree with TRBD2. V lost 7 bases to trimming and J lost 2 bases; unmatched junction nucleotides: 11. There are 14 residues in the CDR3. Germline CDR1 GTSNPN, CDR2 SVGIG (reference sequence). The CDR3 nucleotides read TGTGCCTCGCTTTCCAGCGGGGTAACCTACGAGCAGTACTTC. Encoded protein: CASLSSGVTYEQYF. Together with reference TRBV30 and TRBJ2-7, the CDR3 gives the full variable domain: SQTIHQWPATLVQPVGSPLSLECTVEGTSNPNLYWYRQAAGRGLQLLFYSVGIGQISSEVPQNLSASRPQDRQFILSSKKLLLSDSGFYLCASLSSGVTYEQYFGPGTRLTVT.

The genes are TRBV7-9 and TRBJ2-7; possible D gene TRBD2, 5 bases. There are 14 residues in the CDR3. The V end lost 2 bases, the J end lost 0 bases, and 8 bases lay between the germline ends. The germline V gene has CDR1 SEHNR and CDR2 FQNEAQ (reference sequence). This chain's CDR3 is CASSLPTSSYEQYF. The CDR3 bases are TGTGCCAGCAGCTTACCCACTAGCTCCTACGAGCAGTACTTC.

The CDR3, as DNA: TGTGCCAGCCGCCGGACAGGGAGTACTGAAGCTTTCTTT. Translated: CASRRTGSTEAFF. The rearrangement links TRBV27 to TRBJ1-1, with TRBD1 matching 8 bases. V trimming: 8 bases; J trimming: 5 bases; junction bases outside the gene matches: 7. CDR1 is MNHEY, CDR2 SMNVEV, per germline (reference sequence). This CDR3 has 13 residues.

The chain is built from TRBV5-1 and TRBJ2-1; TRBD2 matches 10 bases. The V gene end was trimmed by 4 bases and the J gene end by 0 bases; junction bases not matched to a gene: 4. This CDR3 has 16 amino acids. Germline-derived CDR1 and CDR2 are SGHRS and YFSETQ. For the CDR3, the DNA is TGCGCCAGCAGCCCCCTAGCGGGAGCCTCCTACAATGAGCAGTTCTTC. Amino acid sequence: CASSPLAGASYNEQFF.